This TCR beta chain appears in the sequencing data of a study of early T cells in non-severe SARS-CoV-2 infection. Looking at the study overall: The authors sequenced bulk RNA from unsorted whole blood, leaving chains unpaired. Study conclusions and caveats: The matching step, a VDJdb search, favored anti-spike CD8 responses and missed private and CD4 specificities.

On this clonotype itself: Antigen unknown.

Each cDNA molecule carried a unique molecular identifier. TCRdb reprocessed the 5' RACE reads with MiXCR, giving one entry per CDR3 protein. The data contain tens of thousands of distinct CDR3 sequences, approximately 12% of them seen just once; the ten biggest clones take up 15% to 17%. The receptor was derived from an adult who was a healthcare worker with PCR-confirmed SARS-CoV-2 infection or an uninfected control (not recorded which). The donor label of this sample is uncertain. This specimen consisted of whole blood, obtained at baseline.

The CDR3 nucleotides read TGTGCCAGCAGTTTCGGACTTTACACAGATACGCAGTATTTT. Translated: CASSFGLYTDTQYF. The chain is built from TRBV12-3 or TRBV12-4 and TRBJ2-3, with a possible D match to TRBD2 (5 bases). Trimming took 3 bases from V and 2 from J, leaving 9 bases between them. The CDR3 has 14 residues.